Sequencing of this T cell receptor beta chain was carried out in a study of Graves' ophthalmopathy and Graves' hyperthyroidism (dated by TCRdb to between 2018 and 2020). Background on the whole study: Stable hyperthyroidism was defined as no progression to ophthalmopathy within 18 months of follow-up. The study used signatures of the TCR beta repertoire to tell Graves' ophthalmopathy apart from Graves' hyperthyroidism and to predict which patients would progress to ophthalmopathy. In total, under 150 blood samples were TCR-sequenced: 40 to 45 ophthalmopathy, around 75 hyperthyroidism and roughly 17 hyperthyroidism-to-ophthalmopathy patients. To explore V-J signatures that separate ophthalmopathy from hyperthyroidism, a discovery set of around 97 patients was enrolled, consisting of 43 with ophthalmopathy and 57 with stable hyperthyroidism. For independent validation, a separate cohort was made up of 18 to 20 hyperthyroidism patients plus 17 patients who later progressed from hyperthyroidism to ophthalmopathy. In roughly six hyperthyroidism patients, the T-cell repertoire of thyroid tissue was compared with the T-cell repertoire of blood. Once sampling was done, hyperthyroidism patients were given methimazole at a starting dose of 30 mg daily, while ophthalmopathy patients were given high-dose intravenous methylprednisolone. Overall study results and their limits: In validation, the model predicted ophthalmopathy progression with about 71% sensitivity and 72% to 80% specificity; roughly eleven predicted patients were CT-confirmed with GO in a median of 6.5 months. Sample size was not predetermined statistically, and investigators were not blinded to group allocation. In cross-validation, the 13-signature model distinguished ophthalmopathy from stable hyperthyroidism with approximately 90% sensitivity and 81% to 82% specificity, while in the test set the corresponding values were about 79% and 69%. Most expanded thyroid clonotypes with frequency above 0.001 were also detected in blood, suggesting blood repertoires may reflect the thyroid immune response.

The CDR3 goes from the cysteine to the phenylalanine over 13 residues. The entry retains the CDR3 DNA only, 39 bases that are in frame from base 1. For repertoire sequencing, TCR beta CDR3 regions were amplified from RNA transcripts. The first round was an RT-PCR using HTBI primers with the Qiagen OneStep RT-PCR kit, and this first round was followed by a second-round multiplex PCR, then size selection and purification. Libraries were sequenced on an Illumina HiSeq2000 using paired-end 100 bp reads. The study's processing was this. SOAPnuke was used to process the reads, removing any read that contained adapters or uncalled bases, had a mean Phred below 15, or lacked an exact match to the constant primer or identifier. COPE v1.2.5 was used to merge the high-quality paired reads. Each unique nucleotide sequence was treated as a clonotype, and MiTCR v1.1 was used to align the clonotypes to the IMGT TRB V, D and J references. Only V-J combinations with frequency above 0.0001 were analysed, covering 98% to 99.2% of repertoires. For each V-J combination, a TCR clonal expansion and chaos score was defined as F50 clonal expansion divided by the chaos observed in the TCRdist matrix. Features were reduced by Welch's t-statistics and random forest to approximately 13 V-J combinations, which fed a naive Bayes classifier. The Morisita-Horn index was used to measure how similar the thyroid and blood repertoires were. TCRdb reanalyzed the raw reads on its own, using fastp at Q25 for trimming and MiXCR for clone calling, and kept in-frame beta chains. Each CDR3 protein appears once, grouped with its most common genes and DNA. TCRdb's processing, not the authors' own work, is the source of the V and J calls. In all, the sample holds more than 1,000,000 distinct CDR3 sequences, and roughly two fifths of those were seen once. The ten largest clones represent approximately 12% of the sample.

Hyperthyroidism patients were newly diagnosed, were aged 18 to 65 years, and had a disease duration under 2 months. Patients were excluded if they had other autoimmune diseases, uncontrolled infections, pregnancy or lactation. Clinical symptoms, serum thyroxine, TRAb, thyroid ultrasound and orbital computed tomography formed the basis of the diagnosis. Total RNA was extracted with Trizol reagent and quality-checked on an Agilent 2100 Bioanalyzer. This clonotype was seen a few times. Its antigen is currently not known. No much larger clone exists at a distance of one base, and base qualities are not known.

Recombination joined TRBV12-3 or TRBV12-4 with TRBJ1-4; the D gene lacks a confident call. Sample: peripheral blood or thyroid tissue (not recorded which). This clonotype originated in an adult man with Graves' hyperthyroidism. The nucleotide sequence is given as TGTGCTAGCGGGTCCCACTTTAATGAAAAACTGTTTTTT. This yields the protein CASGSHFNEKLFF.